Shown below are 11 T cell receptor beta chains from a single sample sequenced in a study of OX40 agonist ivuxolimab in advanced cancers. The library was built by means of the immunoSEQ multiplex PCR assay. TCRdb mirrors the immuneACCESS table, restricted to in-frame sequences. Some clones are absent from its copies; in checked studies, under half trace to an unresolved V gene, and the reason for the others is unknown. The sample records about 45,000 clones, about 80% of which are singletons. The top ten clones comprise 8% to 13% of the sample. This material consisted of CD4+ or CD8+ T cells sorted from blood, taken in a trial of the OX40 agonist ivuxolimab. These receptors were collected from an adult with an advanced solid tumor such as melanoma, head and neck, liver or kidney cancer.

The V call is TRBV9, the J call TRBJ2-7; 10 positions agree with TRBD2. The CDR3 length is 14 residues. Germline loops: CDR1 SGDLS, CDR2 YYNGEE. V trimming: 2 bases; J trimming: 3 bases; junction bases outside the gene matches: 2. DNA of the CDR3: TGTGCCAGCAGCGTGTCTAGCGGGAGCTACGAGCAGTACTTC. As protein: CASSVSSGSYEQYF.

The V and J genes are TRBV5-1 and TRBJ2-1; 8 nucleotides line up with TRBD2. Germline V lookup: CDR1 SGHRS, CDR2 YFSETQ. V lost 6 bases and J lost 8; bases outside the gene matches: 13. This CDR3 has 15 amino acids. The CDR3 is CASKKVGTRHDEQFF. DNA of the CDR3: TGCGCCAGCAAAAAGGTCGGGACTAGACACGATGAGCAGTTCTTC.

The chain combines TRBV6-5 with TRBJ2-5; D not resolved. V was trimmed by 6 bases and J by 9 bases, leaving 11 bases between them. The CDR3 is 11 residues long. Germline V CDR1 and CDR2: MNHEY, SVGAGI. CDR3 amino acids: CASSNPVPQYF. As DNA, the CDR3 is TGTGCCAGCAGCAACCCTGTCCCCCAGTACTTC.

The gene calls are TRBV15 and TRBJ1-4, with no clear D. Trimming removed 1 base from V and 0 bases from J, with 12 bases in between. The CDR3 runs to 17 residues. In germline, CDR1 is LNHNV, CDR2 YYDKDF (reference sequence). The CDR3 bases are TGTGCCACCAGCAGAGTCGGCAGTCCGGCAACTAATGAAAAACTGTTTTTT. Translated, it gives CATSRVGSPATNEKLFF.

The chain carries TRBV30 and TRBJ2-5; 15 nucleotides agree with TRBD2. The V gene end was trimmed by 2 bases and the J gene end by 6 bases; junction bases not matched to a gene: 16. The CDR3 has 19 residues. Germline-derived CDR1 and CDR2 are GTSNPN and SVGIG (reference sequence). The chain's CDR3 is CAWSLPGLAGGSYRQTQYF. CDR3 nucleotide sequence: TGTGCCTGGAGTCTCCCGGGACTAGCGGGAGGATCATACCGCCAGACCCAGTACTTC.

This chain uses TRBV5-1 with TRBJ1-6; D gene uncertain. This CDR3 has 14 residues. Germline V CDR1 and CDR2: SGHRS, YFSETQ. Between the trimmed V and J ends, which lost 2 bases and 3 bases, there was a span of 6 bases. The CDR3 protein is CASSFQDYNSPLHF. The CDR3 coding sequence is TGCGCCAGCAGCTTTCAGGACTATAATTCACCCCTCCACTTT.

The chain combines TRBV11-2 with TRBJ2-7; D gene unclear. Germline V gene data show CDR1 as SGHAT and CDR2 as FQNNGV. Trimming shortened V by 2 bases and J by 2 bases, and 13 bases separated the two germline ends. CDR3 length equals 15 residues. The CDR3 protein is CASSLSDDETYEQYF. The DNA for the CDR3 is TGTGCCAGCAGCTTATCGGACGATGAAACCTACGAGCAGTACTTC.

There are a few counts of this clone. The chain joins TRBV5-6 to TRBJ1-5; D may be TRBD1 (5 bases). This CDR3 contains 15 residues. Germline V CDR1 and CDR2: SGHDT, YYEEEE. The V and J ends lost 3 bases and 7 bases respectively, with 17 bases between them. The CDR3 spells CASSSTRGGGQPQHF. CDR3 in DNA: TGTGCCAGCAGCTCGACTCGGGGGGGAGGGCAGCCCCAGCATTTT.

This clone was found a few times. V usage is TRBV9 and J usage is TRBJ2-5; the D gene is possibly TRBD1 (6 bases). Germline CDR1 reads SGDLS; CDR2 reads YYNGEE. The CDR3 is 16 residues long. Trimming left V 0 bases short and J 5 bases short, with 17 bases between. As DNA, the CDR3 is TGTGCCAGCAGCGTAGATAACAGGGTAGGGATGGAGACCCAGTACTTC. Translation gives CASSVDNRVGMETQYF.

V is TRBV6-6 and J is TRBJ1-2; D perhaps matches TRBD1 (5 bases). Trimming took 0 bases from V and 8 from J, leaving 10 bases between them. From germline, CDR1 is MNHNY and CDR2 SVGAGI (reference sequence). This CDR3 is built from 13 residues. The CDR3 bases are TGTGCCAGCAGTTACTCCTCGGGGCAGGGCTACACCTTC. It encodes CASSYSSGQGYTF.

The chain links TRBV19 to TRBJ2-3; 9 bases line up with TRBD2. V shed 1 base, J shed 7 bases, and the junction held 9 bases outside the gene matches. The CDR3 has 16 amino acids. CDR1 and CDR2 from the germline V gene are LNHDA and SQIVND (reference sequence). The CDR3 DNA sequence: TGTGCCAGTAGTATAGCATCGGCGGGAGGGCCACATACGCAGTATTTT. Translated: CASSIASAGGPHTQYF.